This TCR beta chain originates from a study of cytomegalovirus exposure and HLA in healthy donors. Study-wide background: Counted in an early data release were 75 million to 85 million unique TCRs from HLA-typed donors.

Those who donated were healthy bone marrow donors. The PCR employed 60 Vbeta primers together with 13 Jbeta primers. Clones were sequenced by immunoSEQ multiplex PCR, and TCRdb holds only the in-frame ones, with some missing. The table shows more than 200,000 clones, with over 75% occurring only once. J was trimmed by 10 bases and V by 2 bases; bases with no gene match: 10. This CDR3 contains 14 residues. Germline V CDR1 and CDR2: ENHRY, SYGVKD. The sequence was collected from a man younger than 35 in good health and CMV-seronegative. Sequencing was done on a sample of PBMCs. The rearrangement joins TRBV10-3 to TRBJ1-1; 7 nucleotides match TRBD1. CDR3 sequence (DNA): TGTGCCATCAGTGAGGGGACAGTTAAAGGAGGAGCTTTCTTT. This codes for CAISEGTVKGGAFF.